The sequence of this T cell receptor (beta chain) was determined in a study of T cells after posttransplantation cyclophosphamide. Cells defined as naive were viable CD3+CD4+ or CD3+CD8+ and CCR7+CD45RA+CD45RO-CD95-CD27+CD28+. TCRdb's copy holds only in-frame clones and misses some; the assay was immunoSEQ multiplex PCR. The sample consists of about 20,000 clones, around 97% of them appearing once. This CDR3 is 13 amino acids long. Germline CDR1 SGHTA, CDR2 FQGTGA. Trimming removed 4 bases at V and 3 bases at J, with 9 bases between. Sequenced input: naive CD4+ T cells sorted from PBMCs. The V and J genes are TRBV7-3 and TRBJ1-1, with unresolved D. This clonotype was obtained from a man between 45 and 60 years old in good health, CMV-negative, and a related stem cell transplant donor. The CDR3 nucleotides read TGTGCCAGCAGCTCAACCCGGGACACTGAAGCTTTCTTT. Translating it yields CASSSTRDTEAFF.